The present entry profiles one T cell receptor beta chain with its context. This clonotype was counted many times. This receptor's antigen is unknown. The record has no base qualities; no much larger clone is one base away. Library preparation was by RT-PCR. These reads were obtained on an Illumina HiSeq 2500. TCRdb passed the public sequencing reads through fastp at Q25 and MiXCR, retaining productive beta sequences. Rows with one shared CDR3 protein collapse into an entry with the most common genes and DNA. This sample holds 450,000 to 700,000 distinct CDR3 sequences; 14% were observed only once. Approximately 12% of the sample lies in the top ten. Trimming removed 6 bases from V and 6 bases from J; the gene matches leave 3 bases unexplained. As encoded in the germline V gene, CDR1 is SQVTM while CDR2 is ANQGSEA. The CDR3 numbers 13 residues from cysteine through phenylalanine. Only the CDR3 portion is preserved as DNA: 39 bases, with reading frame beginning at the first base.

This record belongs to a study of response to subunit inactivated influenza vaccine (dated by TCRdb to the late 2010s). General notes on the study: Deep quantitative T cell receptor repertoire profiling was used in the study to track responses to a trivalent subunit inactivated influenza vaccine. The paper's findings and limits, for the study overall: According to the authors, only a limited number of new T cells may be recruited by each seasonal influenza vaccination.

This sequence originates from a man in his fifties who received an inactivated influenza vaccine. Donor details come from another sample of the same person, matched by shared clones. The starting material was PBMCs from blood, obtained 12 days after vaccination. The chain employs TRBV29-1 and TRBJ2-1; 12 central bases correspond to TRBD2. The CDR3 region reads CSVLAGGPNEQFF. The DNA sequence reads TGCAGCGTGCTAGCGGGAGGGCCCAATGAGCAGTTCTTC.